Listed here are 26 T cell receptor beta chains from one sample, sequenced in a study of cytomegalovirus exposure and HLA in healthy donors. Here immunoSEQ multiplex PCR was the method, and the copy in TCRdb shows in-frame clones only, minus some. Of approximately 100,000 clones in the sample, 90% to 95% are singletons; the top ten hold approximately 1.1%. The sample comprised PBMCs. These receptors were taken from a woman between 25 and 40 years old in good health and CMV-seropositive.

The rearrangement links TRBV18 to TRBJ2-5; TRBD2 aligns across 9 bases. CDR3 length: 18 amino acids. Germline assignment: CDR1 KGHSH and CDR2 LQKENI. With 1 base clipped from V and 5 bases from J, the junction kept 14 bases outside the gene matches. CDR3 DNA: TGTGCCAGCTCACCACTAGCGGGAGTACTCTCGGAGGGGGAGACCCAGTACTTC. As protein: CASSPLAGVLSEGETQYF.

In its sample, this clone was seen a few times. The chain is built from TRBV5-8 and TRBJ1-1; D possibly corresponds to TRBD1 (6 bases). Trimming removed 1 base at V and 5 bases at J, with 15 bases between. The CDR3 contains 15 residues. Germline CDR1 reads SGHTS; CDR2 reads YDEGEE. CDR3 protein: CASSLLRLQGTEAFF. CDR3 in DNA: TGTGCCAGCAGCTTGCTGCGCCTCCAGGGGACTGAAGCTTTCTTT.

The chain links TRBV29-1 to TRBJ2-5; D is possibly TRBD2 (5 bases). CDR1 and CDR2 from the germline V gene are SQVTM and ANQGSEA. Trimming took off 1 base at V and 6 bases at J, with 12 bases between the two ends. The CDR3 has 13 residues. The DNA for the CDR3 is TGCAGCGTTGAAGGCCGGGGAAGTCAGACCCAGTACTTC. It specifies CSVEGRGSQTQYF.

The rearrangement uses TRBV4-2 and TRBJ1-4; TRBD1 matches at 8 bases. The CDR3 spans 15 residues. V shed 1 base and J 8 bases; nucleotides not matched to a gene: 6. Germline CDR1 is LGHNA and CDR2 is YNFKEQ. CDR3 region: CASSQVFQGAEKLFF. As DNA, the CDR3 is TGTGCCAGCAGCCAAGTGTTCCAGGGGGCGGAAAAACTGTTTTTT.

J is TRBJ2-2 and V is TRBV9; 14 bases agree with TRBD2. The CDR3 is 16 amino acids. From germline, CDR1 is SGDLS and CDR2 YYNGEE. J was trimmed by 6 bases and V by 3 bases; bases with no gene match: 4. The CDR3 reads CASSEGLAGVAGELFF. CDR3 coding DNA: TGTGCCAGCAGCGAGGGACTAGCGGGAGTCGCCGGGGAGCTGTTTTTT.

The DNA of the CDR3 is TGTGCCTACCCAGACAGGGGCGGCTATGGCTACACCTTC. This codes for CAYPDRGGYGYTF. This sequence joins TRBV30 and TRBJ1-2; TRBD1 aligns across 8 bases. The ends lost 7 bases at V and 4 bases at J; junction bases unmatched: 8. The CDR3 consists of 13 residues. Germline V gene data show CDR1 as GTSNPN and CDR2 as SVGIG (reference sequence).

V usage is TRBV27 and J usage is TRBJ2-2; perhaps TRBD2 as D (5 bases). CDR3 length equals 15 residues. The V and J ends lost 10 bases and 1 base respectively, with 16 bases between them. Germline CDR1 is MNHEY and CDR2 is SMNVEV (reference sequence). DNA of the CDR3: TGTGCCACCACCCTGGGGAGTATGAACACCGGGGAGCTGTTTTTT. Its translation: CATTLGSMNTGELFF.

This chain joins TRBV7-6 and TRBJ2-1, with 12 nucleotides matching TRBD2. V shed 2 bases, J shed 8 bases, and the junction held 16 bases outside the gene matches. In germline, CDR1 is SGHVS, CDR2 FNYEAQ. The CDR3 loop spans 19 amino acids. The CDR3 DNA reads TGTGCCAGCAGCTTACGGTATCTGTCGGCTAGCGGGAGGGTGTATGAGCAGTTCTTC. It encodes CASSLRYLSASGRVYEQFF.

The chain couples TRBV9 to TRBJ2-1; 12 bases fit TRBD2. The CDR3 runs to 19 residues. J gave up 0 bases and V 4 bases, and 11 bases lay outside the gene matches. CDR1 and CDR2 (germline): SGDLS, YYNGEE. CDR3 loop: CASSPSGRAVASSYNEQFF. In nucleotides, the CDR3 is TGTGCCAGCAGCCCTAGCGGGAGGGCCGTCGCGAGCTCCTACAATGAGCAGTTCTTC.

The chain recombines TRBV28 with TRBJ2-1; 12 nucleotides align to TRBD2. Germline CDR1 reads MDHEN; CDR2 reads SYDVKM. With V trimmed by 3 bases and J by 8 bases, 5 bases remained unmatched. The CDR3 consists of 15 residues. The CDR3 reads CASSLPSGRAYEQFF. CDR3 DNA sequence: TGTGCCAGCAGTTTGCCTAGCGGGAGGGCCTATGAGCAGTTCTTC.

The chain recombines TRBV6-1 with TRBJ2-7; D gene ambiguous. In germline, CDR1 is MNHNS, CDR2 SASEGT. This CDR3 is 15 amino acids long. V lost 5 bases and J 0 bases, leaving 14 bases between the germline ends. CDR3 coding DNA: TGTGCCAGCAGTTTGAACTGGCAGGTCTCCTACGAGCAGTACTTC. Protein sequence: CASSLNWQVSYEQYF.

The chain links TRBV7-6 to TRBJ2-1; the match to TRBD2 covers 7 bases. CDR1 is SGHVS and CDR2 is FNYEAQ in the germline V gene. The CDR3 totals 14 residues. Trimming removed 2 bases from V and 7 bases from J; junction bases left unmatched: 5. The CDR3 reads CASSLTGEGNEQFF. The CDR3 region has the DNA TGTGCCAGCAGCTTAACCGGGGAGGGGAATGAGCAGTTCTTC.

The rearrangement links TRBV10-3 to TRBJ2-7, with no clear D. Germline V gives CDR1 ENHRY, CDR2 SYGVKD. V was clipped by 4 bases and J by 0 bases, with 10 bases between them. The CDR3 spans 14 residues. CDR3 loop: CAISALTSSYEQYF. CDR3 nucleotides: TGTGCCATCAGTGCCTTGACAAGCTCCTACGAGCAGTACTTC.

In DNA form, the CDR3 reads TGTGCCAGCAGCTTAGGACAGGCCGCTCATGGCTACACCTTC. It is translated as CASSLGQAAHGYTF. The genes are TRBV7-2 and TRBJ1-2; a possible D gene is TRBD1 (6 bases). This CDR3 is built from 14 residues. Germline V gene lookup returns CDR1 SGHTA and CDR2 FQGNSA. The V end lost 1 base, the J end lost 6 bases, and 12 bases lay between the germline ends.

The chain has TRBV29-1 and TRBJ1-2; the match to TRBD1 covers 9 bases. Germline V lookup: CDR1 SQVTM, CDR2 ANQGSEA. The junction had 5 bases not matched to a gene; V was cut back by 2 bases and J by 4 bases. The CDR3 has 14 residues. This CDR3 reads CSVESGQGLYGYTF. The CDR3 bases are TGCAGCGTTGAATCGGGACAGGGCCTCTATGGCTACACCTTC.

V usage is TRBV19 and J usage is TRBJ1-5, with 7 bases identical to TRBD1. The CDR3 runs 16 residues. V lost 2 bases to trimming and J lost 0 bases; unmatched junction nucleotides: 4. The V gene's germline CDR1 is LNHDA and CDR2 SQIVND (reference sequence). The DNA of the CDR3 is TGTGCCAGTAGTATAACAGGGGCTTATAGCAATCAGCCCCAGCATTTT. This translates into CASSITGAYSNQPQHF.

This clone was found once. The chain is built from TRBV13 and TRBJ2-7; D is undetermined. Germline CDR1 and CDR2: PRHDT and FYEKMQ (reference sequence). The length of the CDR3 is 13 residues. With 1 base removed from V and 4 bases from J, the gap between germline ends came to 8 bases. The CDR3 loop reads CASSLASNYEQYF. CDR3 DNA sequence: TGTGCCAGCAGCTTAGCCTCTAATTACGAGCAGTACTTC.

The CDR3 here is CASSLVGSLSEQYF. The CDR3 region has the DNA TGCGCCAGCAGCTTGGTCGGGAGTCTCAGCGAGCAGTACTTC. V usage is TRBV5-1 and J usage is TRBJ2-7; possible D gene TRBD2, 6 bases. Trimming removed 0 bases from V and 6 bases from J, with 13 bases in between. CDR1 is SGHRS and CDR2 is YFSETQ in the germline V gene. The CDR3 is 14 residues long.

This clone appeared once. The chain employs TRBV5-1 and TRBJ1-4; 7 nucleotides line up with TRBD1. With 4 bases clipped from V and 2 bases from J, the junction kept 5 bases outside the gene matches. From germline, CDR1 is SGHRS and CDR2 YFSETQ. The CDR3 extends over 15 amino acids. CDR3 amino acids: CASSMGTATNEKLFF. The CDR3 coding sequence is TGCGCCAGCAGCATGGGGACAGCGACTAATGAAAAACTGTTTTTT.

In DNA, the CDR3 is TGTGCCAGTAGTATGGAGGCCGCCCTAGCGGGATCTTACAATGAGCAGTTCTTC. Translation gives CASSMEAALAGSYNEQFF. The gene calls are TRBV19 and TRBJ2-1, with 9 bases matching TRBD2. This CDR3 is 18 amino acids long. Germline loops: CDR1 LNHDA, CDR2 SQIVND (reference sequence). The V and J ends lost 3 bases and 4 bases, in that order; junction bases with no gene match: 13. Using reference TRBV19 and TRBJ2-1 for the parts outside the CDR3, the full variable domain is DGGITQSPKYLFRKEGQNVTLSCEQNLNHDAMYWYRQDPGQGLRLIYYSQIVNDFQKGDIAEGYSVSREKKESFPLTVTSAQKNPTAFYLCASSMEAALAGSYNEQFFGPGTRLTVL.

CDR3: CASSLLPSGTSYNEQFF. The CDR3 nucleotides are TGCGCCAGCAGCTTGTTGCCTAGCGGGACCTCCTACAATGAGCAGTTCTTC. The chain uses TRBV5-1 and TRBJ2-1, with TRBD2 matching 9 bases. The length of the CDR3 is 17 residues. Trimming removed 1 base from V and 0 bases from J; junction bases left unmatched: 5. Germline V lookup: CDR1 SGHRS, CDR2 YFSETQ.

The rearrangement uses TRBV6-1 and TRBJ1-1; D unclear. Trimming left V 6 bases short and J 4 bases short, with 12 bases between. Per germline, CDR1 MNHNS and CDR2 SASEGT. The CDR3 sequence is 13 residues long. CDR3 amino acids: CASSGGVSTEAFF. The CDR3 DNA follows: TGTGCCAGCAGCGGCGGGGTGAGCACTGAAGCTTTCTTT.

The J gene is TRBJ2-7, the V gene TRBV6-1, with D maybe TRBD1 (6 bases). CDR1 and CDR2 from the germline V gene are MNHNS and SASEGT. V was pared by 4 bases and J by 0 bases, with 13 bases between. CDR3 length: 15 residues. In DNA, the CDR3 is TGTGCCAGCAGTGTCAGGGGTTCCTTCTCCTACGAGCAGTACTTC. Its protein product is CASSVRGSFSYEQYF.

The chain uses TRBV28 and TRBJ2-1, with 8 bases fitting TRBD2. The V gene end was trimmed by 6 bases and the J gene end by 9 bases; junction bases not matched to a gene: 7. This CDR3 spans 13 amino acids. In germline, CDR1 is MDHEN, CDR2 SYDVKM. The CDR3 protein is CASRQAGAGEQFF. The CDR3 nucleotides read TGTGCCAGCAGACAAGCGGGAGCTGGTGAGCAGTTCTTC.

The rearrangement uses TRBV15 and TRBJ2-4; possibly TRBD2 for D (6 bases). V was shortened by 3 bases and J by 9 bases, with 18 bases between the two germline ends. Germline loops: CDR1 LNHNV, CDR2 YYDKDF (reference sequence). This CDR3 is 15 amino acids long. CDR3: CATSRVGTPEGIQYF. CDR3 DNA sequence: TGTGCCACCAGCAGGGTCGGGACTCCGGAGGGCATTCAGTACTTC.

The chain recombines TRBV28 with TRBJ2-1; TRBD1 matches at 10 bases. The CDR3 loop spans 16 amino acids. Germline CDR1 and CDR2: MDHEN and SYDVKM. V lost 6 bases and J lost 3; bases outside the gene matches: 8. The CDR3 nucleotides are TGTGCCAGCAGAAGCTCCGGGACAGGGGACTACAATGAGCAGTTCTTC. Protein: CASRSSGTGDYNEQFF.